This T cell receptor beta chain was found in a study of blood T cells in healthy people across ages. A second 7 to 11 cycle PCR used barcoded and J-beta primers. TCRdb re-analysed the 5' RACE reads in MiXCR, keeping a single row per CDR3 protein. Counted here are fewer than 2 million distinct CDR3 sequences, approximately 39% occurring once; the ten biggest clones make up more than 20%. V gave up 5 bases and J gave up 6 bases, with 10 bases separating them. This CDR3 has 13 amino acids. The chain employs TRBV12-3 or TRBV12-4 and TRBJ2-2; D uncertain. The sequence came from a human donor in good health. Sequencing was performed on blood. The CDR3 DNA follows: TGTGCCAGCAGTACCTATTTACCCGGGGAGCTGTTTTTT. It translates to CASSTYLPGELFF.